This T cell receptor (beta chain) originates from a study of CD8 T cells in Susac syndrome (dated by TCRdb to 2018 to 2020). Regarding the study in general: Repertoire sequencing was used to test whether CD8+ T cell activation and differentiation in Susac syndrome was antigen driven. CD8+ T cell repertoire clonality was compared between eleven to twelve healthy donors, some 14 Susac syndrome patients and about 15 multiple sclerosis patients.

Concerning this clonotype itself: Its antigen remains unidentified. No base qualities exist here, and no much larger clone lies one base off it.

The V end loses 3 bases and the J end loses 6 bases, and a stretch of 15 bases separates them. The CDR3 runs 15 amino acids, cysteine and phenylalanine included. CDR3 DNA is the only sequence kept; it has 45 bases, read in frame from the first base. Per the germline V gene (reference sequence), LNHDA is the CDR1 and SQIVND is the CDR2. Peripheral blood CD8+ and CD4+ T cells from healthy donors, Susac syndrome patients and multiple sclerosis patients were profiled by high-throughput TCR beta sequencing. The healthy donors served as controls matched for age and sex. Bulk CD8+ and CD4+ T cells were purified by magnetic negative isolation, while CD8+ TEMRA cells were enriched using FACS. Blood was drawn into EDTA tubes, processed within 24 hours, and PBMCs were isolated by density gradient centrifugation. PBMCs intended for TCR sequencing were cryopreserved in liquid nitrogen and were subsequently thawed in a 37 degrees C water bath. Purity of sorted or isolated CD4+, CD8+ and CD8+ TEMRA cells was at least 90%.

Here is what the overall study found, with its caveats: The TCR sequencing and HLA analysis was acknowledged to have included a relatively small number of individuals.

RNA was extracted using the RNeasy kit, and roughly 0.5 to 1 microgram was reverse transcribed with random hexamers. TCR beta CDR3 regions were amplified with the immunoSEQ multiplex PCR assay covering 54 Vbeta and 13 Jbeta segments. PCR amplification bias was corrected by using a synthetic template baseline for primer optimization and computational correction. In the authors' own workflow: Reads were assigned to V, D and J genes according to IMGT and analyzed in immunoSEQ Analyzer, with only productive sequences retained. Clonality was computed as one minus Shannon entropy normalized by log2 of the number of productive unique sequences. Public and private clones were assessed among the 100 most prevalent clones of each patient and control. Clones were defined as Susac-specific if absent from the healthy and MS cohorts, from 900 to 1,200 published viral clones and from other ImmuneACCESS disease sequences. TCRdb trimmed public reads at Q25 via fastp, called clones via MiXCR and kept in-frame beta chains. Each entry merges the rows of one CDR3 protein and shows their most common DNA and genes. The V and J calls and clone size come from TCRdb's table, not from the authors' own analysis. This sample holds just over 80,000 distinct CDR3 sequences; around 94% were observed only once. The top ten clones comprise less than 0.3% of the sample.

This chain joins TRBV19 to TRBJ2-4; the D gene is perhaps TRBD1, on 5 matching bases. Sequenced: CD8+ T cells from PBMCs. This receptor was taken from a human donor in good health. The CDR3 region: CASSMIPVDTNIQYF. Here is the DNA: TGTGCCAGTAGTATGATACCGGTGGACACAAACATTCAGTACTTC.